Listed below are T cell receptor beta chains from one sample, sequenced in a study of response to subunit inactivated influenza vaccine. TCRdb reprocessed the RT-PCR reads with MiXCR, giving one entry per CDR3 protein. There are more than 400,000 distinct CDR3 sequences in the sample; 6.5% to 8% occur only once, and around 13% lies in the top ten. The sequences come from PBMCs from blood, collected 23 months after vaccination. The receptor source for this set is a man between 50 and 69 years old who received an inactivated influenza vaccine. Each CDR3 is given with its conserved first and last residue. D genes are given only for firm matches. Clone size is shown for a subset of rows, as once, few, many or a class of expanded clone.

CDR3 DNA	CDR3 protein	D gene	CDR3 length	clone size	V gene	J gene
TGCGCCAGCAGCCAAGGTCGGACTGACTATGGCTACACCTTC	CASSQGRTDYGYTF	NA	14	many	TRBV4-3	TRBJ1-2
TGTGCCAGCAAAGCAGGGGGAGGGGCGGACACCGGGGAGCTGTTTTTT	CASKAGGGADTGELFF	NA	16	NA	TRBV25-1	TRBJ2-2
TGCAGCGTTGAAGTACAGTCCGGTGAAAAACTGTTTTTT	CSVEVQSGEKLFF	NA	13	many	TRBV29-1	TRBJ1-4
TGTGCCAGCAGCCCGGGGACTAGCGGGTTGGAGACCCAGTACTTC	CASSPGTSGLETQYF	TRBD2	15	NA	TRBV5-4	TRBJ2-5
TGTGCCATCAGTGTACCCATGGGCGGCTACACCTTC	CAISVPMGGYTF	NA	12	many	TRBV10-3	TRBJ1-2
TGTGCCAGCAGCAAACGGGACAGGGGTTTTAATCCCGCCAAAAACATTCAGTACTTC	CASSKRDRGFNPAKNIQYF	NA	19	NA	TRBV21-1	TRBJ2-4
TGTGCCAGCAGTGAAGCGGGGCCTAACAATGAGCAGTTCTTC	CASSEAGPNNEQFF	NA	14	NA	TRBV2	TRBJ2-1
TGTGCCAGCAGTTTAAGTGACGGGGCTGGTCAGCCCCAGCATTTT	CASSLSDGAGQPQHF	NA	15	many	TRBV12-3/TRBV12-4	TRBJ1-5
TGCGCCAGCAGCTTGGGAGACCGATTAACAGGGGGCAGGTTCACAGATACGCAGTATTTT	CASSLGDRLTGGRFTDTQYF	TRBD1	20	many	TRBV5-1	TRBJ2-3
TGCGCCAGCAGCCCGGGACAGGGCCTACGCAATGAGCAGTTCTTC	CASSPGQGLRNEQFF	TRBD1	15	few	TRBV5-1	TRBJ2-1
TGTGCCAGCAGCCCGGGGACAGGGGTTGGCACCGGGGAGCTGTTTTTT	CASSPGTGVGTGELFF	TRBD1	16	few	TRBV5-4	TRBJ2-2
TGTGCCACCGGGGGACACTCCTACGAGCAGTACTTC	CATGGHSYEQYF	NA	12	NA	TRBV15	TRBJ2-7
TGTGCCAGCAGCTCTCGGACCGGGACAGGGAAAGCTTTCTTT	CASSSRTGTGKAFF	TRBD1	14	many	TRBV7-2	TRBJ1-1
TGTGCCAGCAGTTACGGGAGCGCGCGGGATAATGAGCAGTTCTTC	CASSYGSARDNEQFF	NA	15	NA	TRBV6-5	TRBJ2-1
TGTGCCAGCAGTGCTCACTCCGGGGCTTCCGACTCACCCCTCCACTTT	CASSAHSGASDSPLHF	NA	16	few	TRBV25-1	TRBJ1-6
TGTGCCAGCAGTCCTAGTGGGACAGGGCTATACTTC	CASSPSGTGLYF	TRBD1	12	many	TRBV12-3/TRBV12-4	TRBJ2-7
TGTGCCATCAGTGATACAACTAGCGGGCACACCGGGGAGCTGTTTTTT	CAISDTTSGHTGELFF	TRBD2	16	NA	TRBV10-3	TRBJ2-2
TGCAGTGCCAGGGGCGGGAGCGGCTACGAGCAGTACTTC	CSARGGSGYEQYF	NA	13	many	TRBV20-1	TRBJ2-7
TGTGCCATCAGAAGACAGGAGGACGAGCAGTACTTC	CAIRRQEDEQYF	NA	12	many	TRBV10-3	TRBJ2-7
TGCAGTGCTAGACCCCGGGATAGGTGGTCAGATACGCAGTATTTT	CSARPRDRWSDTQYF	NA	15	few	TRBV20-1	TRBJ2-3
TGTGCCAGCAGTTACGGAGGTTTCAGCTACGAGCAGTACTTC	CASSYGGFSYEQYF	NA	14	few	TRBV6-5	TRBJ2-7
TGCGCCAGCAGCTTGGCCCCGACACCCTACGAGCAGTACTTC	CASSLAPTPYEQYF	NA	14	few	TRBV5-1	TRBJ2-7
TGTGCCATCCAGCGGGTGAGCGGGAGCTACAATGAGCAGTTCTTC	CAIQRVSGSYNEQFF	TRBD2	15	many	TRBV10-3	TRBJ2-1
TGCAGTGCCCCGGGGCAGTTCCGCTACGAGCAGTACTTC	CSAPGQFRYEQYF	NA	13	many	TRBV20-1	TRBJ2-7
TGCGCCAGCAGCCAGGCCCCGGGACTAGCCTACAATGAGCAGTTCTTC	CASSQAPGLAYNEQFF	TRBD2	16	NA	TRBV4-1	TRBJ2-1
TGTGCCAGCAGCCAAGAAGTTAAGGGGCGGGAGGGCCGAGATACGCAGTATTTT	CASSQEVKGREGRDTQYF	TRBD2	18	NA	TRBV4-2	TRBJ2-3
TGTGCCAGCAGCTTGGGGCACAATCAGCCCCAGCATTTT	CASSLGHNQPQHF	NA	13	few	TRBV5-6	TRBJ1-5
TGTGCCAGCAGCTCTACTAGCGGGAGTGGAGATACGCAGTATTTT	CASSSTSGSGDTQYF	TRBD2	15	few	TRBV7-2	TRBJ2-3
TGTGCCAGCAGTTCCCCTCTCTCCTACGAGCAGTACTTC	CASSSPLSYEQYF	NA	13	many	TRBV6-5	TRBJ2-7
TGCGCCAGCAGCACCGGGACTAGCGGGAGAGAGGCCAAAAACATTCAGTACTTC	CASSTGTSGREAKNIQYF	TRBD2	18	NA	TRBV5-1	TRBJ2-4
TGTGCCAGCAGTGATCGTGCGGGGAATACCTTTAATGAGCAGTTCTTC	CASSDRAGNTFNEQFF	NA	16	NA	TRBV25-1	TRBJ2-1
TGTGCCAGCAGCTTAACGGGGGGCCAAAGGAAATTT	CASSLTGGQRKF	NA	12	few	TRBV7-2	TRBJ1-1
TGTGCCAGCAGCCAACCTCCGCAGTCGCATGAAAAACTGTTTTTT	CASSQPPQSHEKLFF	NA	15	many	TRBV28	TRBJ1-4
TGCAGTGCTAGAGATAAATTACGATTCCCCTACAATGAGCAGTTCTTC	CSARDKLRFPYNEQFF	NA	16	few	TRBV20-1	TRBJ2-1
TGCAGTGCGTCGACAGGGGGCAATCAGCCCCAGCATTTT	CSASTGGNQPQHF	TRBD1	13	many	TRBV20-1	TRBJ1-5
TGTGCCAGCAGCGTTTTTGGGGGCGGGGACAATGAGCAGTTCTTC	CASSVFGGGDNEQFF	NA	15	many	TRBV9	TRBJ2-1
TGTGCCAGCAGCAAAAGTCTCGGGAGGTCAGCCTACAATGAGCAGTTCTTC	CASSKSLGRSAYNEQFF	TRBD2	17	NA	TRBV12-3/TRBV12-4	TRBJ2-1
TGTGCCAGCTCACCAACCCGGGACCTGAATGAGCAGTTCTTC	CASSPTRDLNEQFF	NA	14	NA	TRBV18	TRBJ2-1
TGTGCCAGCAGCTACGTAGATACGCAGTATTTT	CASSYVDTQYF	NA	11	NA	TRBV5-5	TRBJ2-3
TGTGCCAGCAGTTCTACAGGGAGCGCCGGGGAGCTGTTTTTT	CASSSTGSAGELFF	NA	14	many	TRBV25-1	TRBJ2-2
TGTGCCAGTAGTAAGCGACCCACAACGAACACCGGGGAGCTGTTTTTT	CASSKRPTTNTGELFF	NA	16	NA	TRBV19	TRBJ2-2
TGTGCCAGCAGTGGGACTGGGGCAGATACGCAGTATTTT	CASSGTGADTQYF	NA	13	many	TRBV2	TRBJ2-3
TGCGCCAGCAGCCATGTCCAGGGGGGTAAGCAAGAGACCCAGTACTTC	CASSHVQGGKQETQYF	NA	16	few	TRBV4-1	TRBJ2-5
TGTGCCAGCTCACCGGCCGGGACAGGTGGCACAGATACGCAGTATTTT	CASSPAGTGGTDTQYF	TRBD1	16	NA	TRBV18	TRBJ2-3
TGCAGTGCTAGGGGGCCCGGCAGGTCACCCCTCCACTTT	CSARGPGRSPLHF	NA	13	few	TRBV20-1	TRBJ1-6
TGTGCCAGCAGTTTGCTCGGAGCCTACGAGCAGTACTTC	CASSLLGAYEQYF	NA	13	many	TRBV27	TRBJ2-7
TGTGCCAGCAGTTTATTCGGGTCGTCGTGGGGTTCACCCCTCCACTTT	CASSLFGSSWGSPLHF	NA	16	few	TRBV28	TRBJ1-6
TGTGCCACCAGCAGGAGGGGTGGTGGAAACACCATATATTTT	CATSRRGGGNTIYF	NA	14	few	TRBV15	TRBJ1-3
TGCGCCAGCAGCTTGACCGGGGGAGAAGTCCTATACAATGAGCAGTTCTTC	CASSLTGGEVLYNEQFF	NA	17	few	TRBV5-1	TRBJ2-1
TGTGCCAGCACCTCAGCGGGTGTGTACACCGGGGAGCTGTTTTTT	CASTSAGVYTGELFF	NA	15	few	TRBV28	TRBJ2-2
TGTGCCATACAAGGACAGGGCCTAATGGGTACGCAGTATTTT	CAIQGQGLMGTQYF	TRBD1	14	few	TRBV12-3/TRBV12-4	TRBJ2-3
TGTGCCAGCAGCTCCCGTGGGGGGATACAGTTCTTC	CASSSRGGIQFF	NA	12	NA	TRBV7-2	TRBJ2-1
TGTGCCAGCAGTTCTCAACCGGGCCCACGGTCCAGAGATACGCAGTATTTT	CASSSQPGPRSRDTQYF	NA	17	few	TRBV12-3/TRBV12-4	TRBJ2-3
TGTGCCAGCAGTATTTACTTGGGACAGGGGGATCCCGGGGAGCTGTTTTTT	CASSIYLGQGDPGELFF	TRBD1	17	NA	TRBV27	TRBJ2-2
TGTGCCAGCAGCCAAGACACACAGGGTCCGAAGACCCAGTACTTC	CASSQDTQGPKTQYF	NA	15	once	TRBV3-1	TRBJ2-5
TGTGCCAGCAGTTACCCTCCCCTGAGCGGGGGCGACTACGAGCAGTACTTC	CASSYPPLSGGDYEQYF	TRBD2	17	few	TRBV6-2/TRBV6-3	TRBJ2-7
TGTGCCAGCAGCCCCTGGACCGTACCCTCCTACGAGCAGTACTTC	CASSPWTVPSYEQYF	NA	15	NA	TRBV11-2	TRBJ2-7